Listed below are T cell receptor beta chains from one sample, sequenced in a study of CD8+CD57+ T cells in acquired aplastic anemia. In TCRdb, the reads were re-called with MiXCR into one record per CDR3 protein. The sample carries over 250,000 distinct CDR3 sequences, roughly 53% recorded once. The specimen was sorted CD4+, CD8+, or CD8+CD57+ T cells (not recorded which) from PBMCs. The origin of the receptors is a human donor with aplastic anemia. Each CDR3 is given with its conserved first and last residue.

V gene	CDR3 protein
TRBV10-3	CAISDPLRTVGSNTGELFF
TRBV6-5	CASSYSINLGTEAFF
TRBV10-3	CAITENTGELFF
TRBV2	CASSGKVPYEQYF
TRBV7-8	CASSPSPSSYEQYF
TRBV7-9	CASSFRDSGYEQYF
TRBV20-1	CSANRVLDSPLHF
TRBV5-6	CASSSGLAGPNQYF
TRBV5-1	CASSEDVREKLFF
TRBV5-1	CASSPGGLFF
TRBV7-3	CASSPPGGETQSYQPQHF
TRBV29-1	CSVLRDRGGTQYF
TRBV12-3/TRBV12-4	CASCLGRRAGEQYF
TRBV15	CATSLNPINTYEQYF
TRBV7-2	CASSFAGLGTDTQYF
TRBV18	CASSQGQNSGNTIYF
TRBV6-5	CASKAGADTQYF